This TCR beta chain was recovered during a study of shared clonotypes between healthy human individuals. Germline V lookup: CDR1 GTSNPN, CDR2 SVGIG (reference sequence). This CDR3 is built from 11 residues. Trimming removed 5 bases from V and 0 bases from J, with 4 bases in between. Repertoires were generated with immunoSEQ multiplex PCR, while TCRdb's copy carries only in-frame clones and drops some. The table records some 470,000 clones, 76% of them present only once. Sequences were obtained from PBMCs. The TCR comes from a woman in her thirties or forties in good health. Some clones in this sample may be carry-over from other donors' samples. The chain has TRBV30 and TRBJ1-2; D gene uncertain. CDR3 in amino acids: CAWGANYGYTF. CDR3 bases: TGTGCCTGGGGGGCTAACTATGGCTACACCTTC.